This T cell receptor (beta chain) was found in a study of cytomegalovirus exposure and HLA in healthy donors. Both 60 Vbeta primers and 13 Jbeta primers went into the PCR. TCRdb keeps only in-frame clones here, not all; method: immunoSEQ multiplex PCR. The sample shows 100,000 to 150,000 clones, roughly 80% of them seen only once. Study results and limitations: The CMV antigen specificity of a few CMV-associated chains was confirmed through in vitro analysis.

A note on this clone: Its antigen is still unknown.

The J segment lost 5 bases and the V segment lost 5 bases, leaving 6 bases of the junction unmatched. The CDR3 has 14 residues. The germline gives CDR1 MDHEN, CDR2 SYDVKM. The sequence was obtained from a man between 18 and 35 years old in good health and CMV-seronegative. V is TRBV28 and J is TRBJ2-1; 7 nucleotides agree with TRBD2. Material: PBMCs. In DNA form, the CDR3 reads TGTGCCAGCAGTGGAGCGGGGAATCACAATGAGCAGTTCTTC. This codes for CASSGAGNHNEQFF.